Each of the 9 T cell receptor beta chains below was sequenced from the same sample in a study of blood T cell repertoires in COVID-19. Produced via immunoSEQ multiplex PCR; TCRdb's table is partial and in-frame only. Of 80,000 to 95,000 clones in the sample, roughly nine tenths were seen once. The sequencing sample was made of peripheral blood. The receptors stem from a human donor with active COVID-19. The donor label of this sample is uncertain.

This clone has more than one count but fewer than ten. The chain uses TRBV10-1 and TRBJ1-2, with 8 nucleotides matching TRBD1. With V trimmed by 6 bases and J by 8 bases, 17 bases remained unmatched. Germline V gene sequence: CDR1 WNHNN, CDR2 SYGVQD (reference sequence). CDR3 length: 16 amino acids. The CDR3 here is CASSGDRFLSLEGYTF. The CDR3 nucleotides are TGCGCCAGCAGCGGGGACAGGTTCTTAAGCTTGGAAGGCTACACCTTC.

The chain couples TRBV3-1 (or the pseudogene TRBV3-2) to TRBJ2-5; a weak D match, TRBD1 (6 bases). Deletions cut 4 bases from V and 2 bases from J, with 8 bases between. CDR1 LGHDT and CDR2 YNNKEL come from the germline V gene (reference sequence). The CDR3 sequence is 13 residues long. The DNA of the CDR3 is TGTGCCAGCAGCCCGACAGGACAAGAGACCCAGTACTTC. This sequence encodes CASSPTGQETQYF.

The chain combines TRBV20-1 with TRBJ2-1; TRBD2 matches at 13 bases. V lost 3 bases and J lost 4; bases outside the gene matches: 9. The CDR3 spans 17 residues. CDR1 and CDR2 (germline): DFQATT, SNEGSKA (reference sequence). The CDR3 is CSASSRTSGGLYNEQFF. The CDR3 coding sequence is TGCAGTGCTAGTTCGAGGACTAGCGGGGGCCTTTACAATGAGCAGTTCTTC.

The chain is built from TRBV6-2 or TRBV6-3 and TRBJ2-7; 11 bases line up with TRBD2. CDR1 is MNHEY and CDR2 is SVGEGT in the germline V gene. The CDR3 covers 17 residues. After removal of 2 bases from V and 1 base from J, the junction contained 7 bases not matched to a gene. The CDR3 loop reads CASSYPQGLADSYEQYF. CDR3 bases: TGTGCCAGCAGTTACCCCCAGGGACTAGCGGATTCCTACGAGCAGTACTTC.

The V gene is TRBV4-1, the J gene TRBJ2-7; a possible D gene is TRBD2 (7 bases). This CDR3 is 19 amino acids long. Germline V gene sequence: CDR1 MGHRA, CDR2 YSYEKL. V was cut by 0 bases and J by 4 bases, with 25 bases left in between. The CDR3 reads CASSQEDRGAQPSAYEQYF. DNA of the CDR3: TGCGCCAGCAGCCAAGAGGACCGGGGGGCCCAACCGTCCGCTTACGAGCAGTACTTC.

V gene TRBV18 combines with J gene TRBJ2-1, with 9 bases matching TRBD2. The trim removed 0 bases at V and 2 bases at J, leaving 2 bases unmatched. The CDR3 is 16 amino acids. Germline lookup yields CDR1 KGHSH and CDR2 LQKENI. In nucleotides, the CDR3 is TGTGCCAGCTCACCACCGGAGCGGGGGGCCTACAATGAGCAGTTCTTC. This translates into CASSPPERGAYNEQFF.

This sequence joins TRBV7-9 and TRBJ2-5; 8 positions agree with TRBD2. CDR1 is SEHNR, CDR2 FQNEAQ, per germline (reference sequence). Trimming took 2 bases from V and 1 from J; bases not matched to a gene: 6. The CDR3 spans 16 residues. The CDR3 sequence: CASSLQSGGGQETQYF. The DNA for the CDR3 is TGTGCCAGCAGCTTACAATCCGGGGGGGGCCAAGAGACCCAGTACTTC.

The CDR3 here is CASSPGTGGDTQYF. The CDR3 DNA follows: TGTGCCAGCAGCCCCGGGACTGGGGGAGATACGCAGTATTTT. V gene TRBV6-4 combines with J gene TRBJ2-3, with D possibly TRBD2 on 6 matching bases. The ends were cut back, 6 bases at V and 5 bases at J, with 15 bases in the middle. Germline CDR1 is MRHNA and CDR2 is SNTAGT. The CDR3 is 14 amino acids.

The J gene is TRBJ1-6, the V gene TRBV2, with TRBD1 as a possible D gene (6 bases). Germline CDR1 is SNHLY and CDR2 is FYNNEI. CDR3 size: 14 residues. The germline V and J ends were trimmed by 3 bases and 7 bases, with 10 bases remaining between them. The CDR3 here is CASSEQGRNSPLHF. For the CDR3, the DNA is TGTGCCAGCAGTGAGCAGGGGCGAAATTCACCCCTCCACTTT. Looking up the rest from reference TRBV2 and TRBJ1-6 gives the full variable domain: EPEVTQTPSHQVTQMGQEVILRCVPISNHLYFYWYRQILGQKVEFLVSFYNNEISEKSEIFDDQFSVERPDGSNFTLKIRSTKLEDSAMYFCASSEQGRNSPLHFGNGTRLTVT.